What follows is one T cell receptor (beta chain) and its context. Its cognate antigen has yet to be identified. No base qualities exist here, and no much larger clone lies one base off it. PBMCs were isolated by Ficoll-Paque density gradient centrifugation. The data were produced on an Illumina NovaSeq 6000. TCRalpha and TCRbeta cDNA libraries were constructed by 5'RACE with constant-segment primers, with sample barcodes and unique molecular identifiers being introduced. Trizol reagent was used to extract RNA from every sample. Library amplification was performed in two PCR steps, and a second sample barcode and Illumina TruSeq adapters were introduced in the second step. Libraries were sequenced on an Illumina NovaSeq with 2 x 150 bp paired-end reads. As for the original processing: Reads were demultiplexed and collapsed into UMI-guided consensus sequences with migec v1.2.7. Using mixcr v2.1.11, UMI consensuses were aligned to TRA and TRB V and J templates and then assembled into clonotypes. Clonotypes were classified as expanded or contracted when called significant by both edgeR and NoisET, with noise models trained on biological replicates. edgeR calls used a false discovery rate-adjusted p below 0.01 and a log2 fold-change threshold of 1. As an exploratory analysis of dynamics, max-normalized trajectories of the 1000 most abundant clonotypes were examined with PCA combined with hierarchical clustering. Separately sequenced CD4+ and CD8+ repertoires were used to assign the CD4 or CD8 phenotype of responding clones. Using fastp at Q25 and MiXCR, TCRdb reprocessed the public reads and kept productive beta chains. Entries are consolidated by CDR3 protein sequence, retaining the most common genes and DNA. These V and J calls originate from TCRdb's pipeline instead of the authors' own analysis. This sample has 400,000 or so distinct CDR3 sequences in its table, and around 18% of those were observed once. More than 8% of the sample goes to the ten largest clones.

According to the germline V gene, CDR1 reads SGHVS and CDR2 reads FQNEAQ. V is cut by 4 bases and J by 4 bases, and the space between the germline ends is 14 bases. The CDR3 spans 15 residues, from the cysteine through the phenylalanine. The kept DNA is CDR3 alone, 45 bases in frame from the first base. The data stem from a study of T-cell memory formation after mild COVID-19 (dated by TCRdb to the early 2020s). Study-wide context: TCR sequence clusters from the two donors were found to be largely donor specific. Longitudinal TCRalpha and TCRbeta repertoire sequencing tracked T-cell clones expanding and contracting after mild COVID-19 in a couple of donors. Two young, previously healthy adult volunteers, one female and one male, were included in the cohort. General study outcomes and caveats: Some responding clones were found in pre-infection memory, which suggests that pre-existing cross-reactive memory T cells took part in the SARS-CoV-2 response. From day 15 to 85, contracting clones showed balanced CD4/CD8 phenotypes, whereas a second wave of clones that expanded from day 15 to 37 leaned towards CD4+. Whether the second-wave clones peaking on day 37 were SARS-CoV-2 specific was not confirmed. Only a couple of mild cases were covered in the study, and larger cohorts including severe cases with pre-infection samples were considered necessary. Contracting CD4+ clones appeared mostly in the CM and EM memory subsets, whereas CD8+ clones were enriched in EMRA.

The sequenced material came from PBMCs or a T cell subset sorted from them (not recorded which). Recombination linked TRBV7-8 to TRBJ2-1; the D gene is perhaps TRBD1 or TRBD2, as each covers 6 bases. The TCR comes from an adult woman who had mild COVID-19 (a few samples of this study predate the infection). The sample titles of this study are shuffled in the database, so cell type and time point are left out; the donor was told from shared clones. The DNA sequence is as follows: TGTGCCAGCAGCTCAAAGGGGGGCCCATACAATGAGCAGTTCTTC. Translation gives CASSSKGGPYNEQFF.